The clone carrying this TCR beta chain appeared a few times. The target antigen is unknown. The method was immunoSEQ multiplex PCR; TCRdb's version includes in-frame clones alone and lacks a portion of them. The data show around 100,000 clones, 84% seen once. This entry comes from a study of T cell responses to AZD1222 COVID-19 vaccine. In the study overall: Whether given at about 4 or about 12 weeks, second doses were pooled.

Broader study findings: Increases in Spike-specific TCR breadth and depth were seen after two AZD1222 doses. Baseline seropositivity occurred in only a handful of AZD1222 recipients. Clonal diversity may have been underestimated, and the donors were mostly white British, with more females than males.

In germline, CDR1 is MDHEN, CDR2 SYDVKM. The V end lost 0 bases, the J end lost 0 bases, and 8 bases lay between the germline ends. This CDR3 is 15 amino acids long. This chain links TRBV28 with TRBJ1-2; no reliable D call. The sequence was obtained from an adult in good health. The sequences come from peripheral blood, collected on day 0 of AZD1222 vaccination. The CDR3 bases are TGTGCCAGCAGTTTATGGGGGAGGGCTAACTATGGCTACACCTTC. Its translation is CASSLWGRANYGYTF.